The 2 T cell receptor beta chains presented below share a single source sample, sequenced in a study of PD-L1 blockade in urothelial cancer. Clones were read by immunoSEQ multiplex PCR, and TCRdb kept only the in-frame ones, dropping some. This table has around 110,000 clones, 85% to 95% appearing once. Indicated time point: peripheral blood 6 weeks after treatment start. The starting material was PBMCs, obtained around atezolizumab (anti-PD-L1) treatment. The receptors were sampled from a man aged 55 to 70 with urothelial cancer.

This clone was detected once. The rearrangement links TRBV7-3 to TRBJ2-2; TRBD2 matches at 7 bases. The CDR3 runs to 17 residues. V lost 2 bases, J lost 5 bases, and 11 bases stayed unmatched. Germline V lookup: CDR1 SGHTA, CDR2 FQGTGA. In DNA, the CDR3 is TGTGCCAGCAGCTTACATTGGGTCGCGGGGGAAACCGGGGAGCTGTTTTTT. This sequence encodes CASSLHWVAGETGELFF.

In this sample, this clone turned up a few times. As DNA, the CDR3 is TGTGCCAGCAGCTTGACCCTGACTAGCCTGGATGAGCAGTTCTTC. Translating gives CASSLTLTSLDEQFF. V and J are TRBV5-6 and TRBJ2-1; 7 bases are a match to TRBD2. The CDR3 loop spans 15 amino acids. Germline CDR1 and CDR2: SGHDT and YYEEEE. V lost 1 base, J lost 8 bases, and 9 bases stayed unmatched. Full variable domain (rest looked up from reference TRBV5-6 and TRBJ2-1): DAGVTQSPTHLIKTRGQQVTLRCSPKSGHDTVSWYQQALGQGPQFIFQYYEEEERQRGNFPDRFSGHQFPNYSSELNVNALLLGDSALYLCASSLTLTSLDEQFFGPGTRLTVL.